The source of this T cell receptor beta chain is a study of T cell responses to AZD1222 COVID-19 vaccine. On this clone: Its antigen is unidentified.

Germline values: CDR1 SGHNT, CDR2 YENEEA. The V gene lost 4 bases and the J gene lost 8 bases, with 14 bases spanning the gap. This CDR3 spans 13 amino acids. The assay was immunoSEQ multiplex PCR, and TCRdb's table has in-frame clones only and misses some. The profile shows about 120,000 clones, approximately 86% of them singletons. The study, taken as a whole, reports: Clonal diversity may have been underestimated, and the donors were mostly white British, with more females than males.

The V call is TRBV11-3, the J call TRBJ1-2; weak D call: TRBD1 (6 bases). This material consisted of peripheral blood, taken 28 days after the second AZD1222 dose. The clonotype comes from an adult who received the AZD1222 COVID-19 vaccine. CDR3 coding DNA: TGTGCCAGCAGCTCATTCACAGGGAGCGGCTACACCTTC. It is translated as CASSSFTGSGYTF.